Included here is one T cell receptor beta chain sequence, with context. Its antigen remains unidentified. The V gene lost 3 bases and the J gene lost 2 bases, with 4 bases spanning the gap. Germline CDR1 and CDR2: SGHRS and YFSETQ. The CDR3 covers 12 residues. Using immunoSEQ multiplex PCR, the repertoire was profiled, and TCRdb retains in-frame clones only, with some absent. The table records about 110,000 clones, 92% of them present only once. These data originate in a study of T cell responses to AZD1222 COVID-19 vaccine. Study at large: The analysis combined second doses at about 4 or about 12 weeks. General observations from the study: Spike-wide coverage was observed for vaccine-associated CD4 TCRs, with dominant responses at 160-218 and 743-854. Only a handful of AZD1222 recipients, more than 5 in all, had baseline seropositivity.

The material sequenced was peripheral blood, taken on day 0 of AZD1222 vaccination. V is TRBV5-1 and J is TRBJ2-3, with unresolved D. This clonotype was sampled from an adult in good health. The CDR3 loop is CASSYFTDTQYF. The CDR3 DNA sequence: TGCGCCAGCAGCTACTTCACAGATACGCAGTATTTT.